This TCR beta chain was recorded in a study of PD-1 blockade in classical Hodgkin lymphoma (dated by TCRdb to the early 2020s). Background on the whole study: Nivolumab dosing was 3 mg/kg intravenously every 2 weeks, continuing until either disease progression or unacceptable toxicity. The study used TCR beta sequencing and CyTOF to define a peripheral blood immune signature of response to PD-1 blockade in classical Hodgkin lymphoma. What the research found in general, with its limitations: The study covered only a single clinical trial cohort, and the causes of the repertoire differences, possibly disease activity or prior therapy, were still not defined. A significant rise by C4D1 was seen in CD4+ but not CD8+ TCR diversity (p=0.0027 vs p=0.16), with the rise being most apparent in complete responders (p=0.02). Baseline TCR diversity was reported as lower in newly diagnosed patients than in healthy donors, and lower still in relapsed/refractory patients. Patients starting nivolumab less than 1 year after ASCT had lower diversity and were excluded from later analyses to avoid confounding by immune reconstitution. Baseline diversity similar to that of newly diagnosed patients was observed in trial patients achieving complete response, whereas significantly lower diversity was observed in partial responders and progressors.

CDR1 is given as SGHRS and CDR2 as YFSETQ, both from the germline V gene. Inclusive of the bounding cysteine and phenylalanine, the CDR3 is 16 residues long. Of the read, only the CDR3 DNA is kept; its 48 bases are in frame from base 1. V is cut back by 3 bases and J by 2 bases, with 2 bases in the junction unmatched. Note on this clone: Its antigen specificity is not known. There are no base qualities to consult, and no much larger clone falls within one base.

Genomic DNA was isolated using the Qiagen DNeasy kit from unsorted PBMCs as well as from negatively selected CD4+ and CD8+ fractions. TCR beta CDR3 regions were subjected to amplification by immunoSEQ multiplex PCR with primers that anneal to V and J segments. Amplification bias was minimized using a synthetic immune receptor repertoire, and residual bias was removed computationally after sequencing. As for the authors' bioinformatics: Custom Python scripts were used to quantify repertoire diversity as the Shannon entropy index. Unsorted, CD4+ and CD8+ repertoires were analyzed separately, except in combined analyses where CD4+ and CD8+ sequences were merged in silico. Clonal expansion was defined as at least a 2-fold frequency increase after treatment relative to C1D1, with a pseudocount of 0.5 for undetected baseline clones. Clones with 0 or 1 copy at C1D1 were classified as singleton clones, and clones with 2 or more copies were classified as non-singleton clones. By matching protein sequences in sorted samples from the same patient, clones expanded in unsorted samples were annotated as CD4+, CD8+ or unknown. Wilcoxon tests on paired samples were used to test changes in diversity from C1D1 to C4D1. The source is immuneACCESS, and TCRdb retained only in-frame sequences with V and J called. Part of the clones is not carried over; for the studies checked, unresolved V genes explain less than half of this, and the remainder is unexplained. V and J calls and clone size are as listed in that table; D and trimming were resolved from the DNA. The sample contains roughly 47,000 clones, over 70% of them found a single time. The ten largest clonotypes hold about 20% of the sample.

Read against the paper, the sample's time point label means: cycle 2 day 1 (C2D1) of nivolumab. Every trial patient had relapsed after autologous stem cell transplantation, and cohorts A, B and C differed in prior brentuximab vedotin exposure. The trial cohort comprised a few dozen patients with relapsed/refractory classical Hodgkin lymphoma whose best overall responses were complete response, partial response or progressive disease. Single-agent nivolumab was administered to trial patients in the multi-cohort phase II CheckMate 205 trial. An independent review committee assessed best overall response by applying the 2007 International Working Group response criteria. Trial PBMCs were obtained immediately prior to nivolumab initiation (C1D1) and on therapy at cycle 2 day 1 and cycle 4 day 1. Peripheral blood was collected in 8 mL Vacutainer Cell Preparation Tubes, from which PBMCs were isolated by centrifugation and then cryopreserved.

The sequences come from peripheral blood mononuclear cells (PBMCs), collected before the second cycle of nivolumab. The chain was built from TRBV5-1 and TRBJ2-7; 16 nucleotides in the junction match TRBD2. This clonotype originated in a human donor with classical Hodgkin lymphoma. CDR3 sequence: CASSSGLAGGPYEQYF. At the DNA level, the sequence is TGCGCCAGCAGCTCGGGACTAGCGGGAGGGCCCTACGAGCAGTACTTC.